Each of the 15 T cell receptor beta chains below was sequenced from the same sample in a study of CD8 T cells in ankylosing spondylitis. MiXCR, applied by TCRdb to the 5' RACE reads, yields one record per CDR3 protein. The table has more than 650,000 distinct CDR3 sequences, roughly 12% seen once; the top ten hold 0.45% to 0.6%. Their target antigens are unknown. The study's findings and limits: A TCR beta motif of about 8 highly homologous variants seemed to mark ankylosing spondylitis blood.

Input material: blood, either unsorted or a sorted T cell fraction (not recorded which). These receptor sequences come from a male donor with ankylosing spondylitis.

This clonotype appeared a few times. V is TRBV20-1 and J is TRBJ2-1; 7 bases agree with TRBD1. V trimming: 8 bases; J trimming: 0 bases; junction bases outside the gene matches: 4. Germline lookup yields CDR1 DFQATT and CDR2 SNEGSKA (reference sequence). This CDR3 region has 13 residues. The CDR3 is CSLRGSSYNEQFF. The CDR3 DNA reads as TGCAGTCTCAGGGGGAGCTCCTACAATGAGCAGTTCTTC.

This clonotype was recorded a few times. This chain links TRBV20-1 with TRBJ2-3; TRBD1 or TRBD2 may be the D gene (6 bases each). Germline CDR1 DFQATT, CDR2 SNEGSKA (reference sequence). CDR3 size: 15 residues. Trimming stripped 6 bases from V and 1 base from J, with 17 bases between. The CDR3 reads CSAQGSSGRTDTQYF. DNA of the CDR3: TGCAGTGCCCAGGGGTCCAGCGGGCGCACAGATACGCAGTATTTT.

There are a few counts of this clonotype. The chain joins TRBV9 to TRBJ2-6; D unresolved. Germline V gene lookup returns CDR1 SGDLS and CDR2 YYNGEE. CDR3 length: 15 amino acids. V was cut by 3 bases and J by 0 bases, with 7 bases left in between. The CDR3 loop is CASSGIFSGANVLTF. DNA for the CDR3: TGTGCCAGCAGCGGTATCTTCTCTGGGGCCAACGTCCTGACTTTC.

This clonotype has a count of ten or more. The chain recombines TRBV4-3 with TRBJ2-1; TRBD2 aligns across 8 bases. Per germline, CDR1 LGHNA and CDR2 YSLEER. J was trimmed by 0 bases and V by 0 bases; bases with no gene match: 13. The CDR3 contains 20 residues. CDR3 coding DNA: TGCGCCAGCAGCCAAGACTGGGAGGGCACTAGCGGAAGCTCCTACAATGAGCAGTTCTTC. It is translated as CASSQDWEGTSGSSYNEQFF.

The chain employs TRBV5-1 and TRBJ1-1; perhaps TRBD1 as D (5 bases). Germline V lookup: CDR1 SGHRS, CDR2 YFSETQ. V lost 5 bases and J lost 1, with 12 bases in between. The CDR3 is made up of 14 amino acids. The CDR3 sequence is CASRTTAGNTEAFF. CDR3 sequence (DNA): TGCGCCAGCAGGACGACAGCAGGGAACACTGAAGCTTTCTTT.

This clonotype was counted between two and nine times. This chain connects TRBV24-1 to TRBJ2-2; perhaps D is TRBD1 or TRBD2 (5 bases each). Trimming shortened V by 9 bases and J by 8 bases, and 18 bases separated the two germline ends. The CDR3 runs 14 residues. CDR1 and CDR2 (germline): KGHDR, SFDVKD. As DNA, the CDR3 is TGTGCCACCGCCGGGACCTCCGTCCGAGGGGAGCTGTTTTTT. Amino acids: CATAGTSVRGELFF.

This CDR3 is CASSPSQSGTATEAFF. For the CDR3, the DNA is TGCGCCAGCAGCCCGAGTCAATCGGGTACGGCGACTGAAGCTTTCTTT. The V gene is TRBV4-3, the J gene TRBJ1-1; no firm D call. Germline lookup yields CDR1 LGHNA and CDR2 YSLEER. The CDR3 sequence is 16 residues long. V dropped 4 bases and J dropped 5 bases, with 20 bases sitting between them.

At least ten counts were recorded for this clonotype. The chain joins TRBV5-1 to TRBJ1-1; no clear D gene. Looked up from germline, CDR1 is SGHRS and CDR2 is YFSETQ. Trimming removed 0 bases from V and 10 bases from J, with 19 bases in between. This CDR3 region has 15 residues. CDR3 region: CASSLAEGQGSLAFF. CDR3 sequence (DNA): TGCGCCAGCAGCTTGGCCGAGGGCCAAGGGTCGCTAGCTTTCTTT.

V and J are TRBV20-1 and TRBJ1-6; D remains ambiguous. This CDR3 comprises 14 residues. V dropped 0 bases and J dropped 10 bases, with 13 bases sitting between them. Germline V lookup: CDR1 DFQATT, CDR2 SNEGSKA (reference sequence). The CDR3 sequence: CSARETARRSPLHF. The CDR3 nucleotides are TGCAGTGCTAGAGAGACGGCACGACGGTCACCCCTCCACTTT.

DNA of the CDR3: TGCAGTGTTGGCCTAGCAAAGGCGACCCAGTACTTC. Translation gives CSVGLAKATQYF. J is TRBJ2-5 and V is TRBV20-1; D perhaps matches TRBD2 (5 bases). V gave up 7 bases and J gave up 7 bases, with 16 bases separating them. This CDR3 is 12 amino acids long. The V gene's germline CDR1 is DFQATT and CDR2 SNEGSKA (reference sequence).

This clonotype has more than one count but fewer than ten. The CDR3 DNA reads TGTGCCAGCAGTTACTCTGACTCCTCGGATGAGCAGTTCTTC. It yields the protein CASSYSDSSDEQFF. The V and J genes are TRBV6-5 and TRBJ2-1; no clear D gene. CDR1 and CDR2 (germline): MNHEY, SVGAGI. The CDR3 has 14 amino acids. V lost 0 bases and J 8 bases, leaving 11 bases between the germline ends.

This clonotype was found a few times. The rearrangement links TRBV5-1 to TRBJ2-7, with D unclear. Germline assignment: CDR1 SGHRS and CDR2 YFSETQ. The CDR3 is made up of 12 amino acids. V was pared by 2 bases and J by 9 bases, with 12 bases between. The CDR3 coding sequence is TGCGCCAGCAGCTTTGAAGGGCCCCCGCAGTACTTC. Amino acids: CASSFEGPPQYF.

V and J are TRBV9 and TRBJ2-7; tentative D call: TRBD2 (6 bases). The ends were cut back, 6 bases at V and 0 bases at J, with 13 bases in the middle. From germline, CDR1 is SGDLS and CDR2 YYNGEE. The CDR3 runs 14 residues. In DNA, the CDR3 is TGTGCCAGCACCACGGGAGCGGGCTCCTACGAGCAGTACTTC. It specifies CASTTGAGSYEQYF.

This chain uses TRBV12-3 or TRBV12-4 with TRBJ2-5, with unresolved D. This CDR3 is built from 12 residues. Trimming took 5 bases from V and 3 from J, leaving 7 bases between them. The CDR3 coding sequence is TGTGCCAGCAGTATACGGGAAGAGACCCAGTACTTC. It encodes CASSIREETQYF.

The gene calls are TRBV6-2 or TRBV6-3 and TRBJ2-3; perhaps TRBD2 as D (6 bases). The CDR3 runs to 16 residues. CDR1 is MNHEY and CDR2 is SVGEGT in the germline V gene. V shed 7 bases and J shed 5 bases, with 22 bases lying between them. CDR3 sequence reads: CASTPGRGSGLDTQYF. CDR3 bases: TGTGCCAGCACCCCGGGGCGGGGAAGCGGCCTAGATACGCAGTATTTT.